Listed below are T cell receptor beta chains from one sample, sequenced in a study of T cells in tumors after PD-1 blockade. Measured with immunoSEQ multiplex PCR; TCRdb has only the in-frame clones, and not every one. This table has approximately 47,000 clones, around 85% appearing once. This sample comprised PBMCs, obtained before anti-PD-1 therapy. The receptors derive from a human donor with advanced basal cell or squamous cell carcinoma (not recorded which). Each CDR3 is given with its conserved first and last residue. Each record gives: CDR3 protein, CDR3 DNA, D gene, V gene, J gene, clone size. The D gene is left open where the match is weak. Size values are once, few and many counts, or a class for expanded clones, and some rows have none.

CDR3aa: CASSSQALLYNEQFF
CDR3nt: TGTGCCAGCAGCTCCCAAGCGCTACTCTACAATGAGCAGTTCTTC
d_gene: .
v_gene: TRBV7-2
j_gene: TRBJ2-1
abundance: .

CDR3aa: CASSYSRPHEQYF
CDR3nt: TGTGCCAGCAGTTACTCGCGGCCCCACGAGCAGTACTTC
d_gene: .
v_gene: TRBV6-2/TRBV6-3
j_gene: TRBJ2-7
abundance: .

CDR3aa: CASSAAGTGGSYEQYF
CDR3nt: TGTGCCAGCAGTGCGGCCGGGACAGGGGGTTCCTACGAGCAGTACTTC
d_gene: TRBD1
v_gene: TRBV6-1
j_gene: TRBJ2-7
abundance: .

CDR3aa: CASSLLRQNNEKLFF
CDR3nt: TGTGCCAGCAGCTTGTTGAGACAGAATAATGAAAAACTGTTTTTT
d_gene: .
v_gene: TRBV5-6
j_gene: TRBJ1-4
abundance: .

CDR3aa: CASSAWGNTGELFF
CDR3nt: TGTGCCAGTAGTGCCTGGGGTAACACCGGGGAGCTGTTTTTT
d_gene: .
v_gene: TRBV19
j_gene: TRBJ2-2
abundance: .

CDR3aa: CASNMDSLLNEQFF
CDR3nt: TGTGCCAGCAATATGGACTCCCTCTTAAATGAGCAGTTCTTC
d_gene: .
v_gene: TRBV2
j_gene: TRBJ2-1
abundance: .

CDR3aa: CASSQTGQGENYGYTF
CDR3nt: TGTGCCAGCAGCCAAACGGGACAGGGTGAAAACTATGGCTACACCTTC
d_gene: TRBD1
v_gene: TRBV5-5
j_gene: TRBJ1-2
abundance: .

CDR3aa: CASSWSGDTEAFF
CDR3nt: TGTGCCAGCAGCTGGTCAGGGGACACTGAAGCTTTCTTT
d_gene: .
v_gene: TRBV7-2
j_gene: TRBJ1-1
abundance: .

CDR3aa: CASSRQSLGGRYF
CDR3nt: TGTGCCAGCAGCCGCCAGTCACTAGGCGGTCGGTATTTT
d_gene: .
v_gene: TRBV7-9
j_gene: TRBJ2-3
abundance: .

CDR3aa: CASRRTDGELFF
CDR3nt: TGTGCCAGCAGACGGACAGACGGGGAGCTGTTTTTT
d_gene: .
v_gene: TRBV6-5
j_gene: TRBJ2-2
abundance: .

CDR3aa: CASSPGGEYQPQHF
CDR3nt: TGTGCCAGCTCACCTGGAGGGGAATATCAGCCCCAGCATTTT
d_gene: .
v_gene: TRBV18
j_gene: TRBJ1-5
abundance: once

CDR3aa: CASRLGRAKNIQYF
CDR3nt: TGTGCAAGTCGCTTAGGGAGAGCCAAAAACATTCAGTACTTC
d_gene: .
v_gene: TRBV12-2
j_gene: TRBJ2-4
abundance: .

CDR3aa: CALWTEHRSYEQYF
CDR3nt: TGTGCCCTCTGGACTGAGCACCGATCCTACGAGCAGTACTTC
d_gene: .
v_gene: TRBV24-1
j_gene: TRBJ2-7
abundance: once

CDR3aa: CASSATRSSYEQYF
CDR3nt: TGTGCCAGCAGTGCCACTAGGAGCTCCTACGAGCAGTACTTC
d_gene: .
v_gene: TRBV2
j_gene: TRBJ2-7
abundance: .

CDR3aa: CATSRDRQGVIAWEQYF
CDR3nt: TGTGCCACCAGCAGAGATCGGCAGGGGGTCATAGCGTGGGAGCAGTACTTC
d_gene: TRBD1
v_gene: TRBV15
j_gene: TRBJ2-7
abundance: .

CDR3aa: CASSATGTGVYEQYF
CDR3nt: TGTGCCAGCAGCGCAACCGGGACAGGGGTCTACGAGCAGTACTTC
d_gene: TRBD1
v_gene: TRBV9
j_gene: TRBJ2-7
abundance: .

CDR3aa: CASSSMGAGNTIYF
CDR3nt: TGTGCCAGCAGCTCGATGGGTGCCGGAAACACCATATATTTT
d_gene: .
v_gene: TRBV5-5
j_gene: TRBJ1-3
abundance: .

CDR3aa: CAGSIGPAYEQYF
CDR3nt: TGTGCCGGTAGTATAGGCCCGGCCTACGAGCAGTACTTC
d_gene: .
v_gene: TRBV19
j_gene: TRBJ2-7
abundance: .

CDR3aa: CASSYRAGVNEQYF
CDR3nt: TGTGCCAGCAGTTACCGAGCGGGAGTAAACGAGCAGTACTTC
d_gene: TRBD2
v_gene: TRBV6-6
j_gene: TRBJ2-7
abundance: .

CDR3aa: CASSLNSGRYNEQFF
CDR3nt: TGTGCCAGCAGCTTAAATAGCGGCCGGTACAATGAGCAGTTCTTC
d_gene: .
v_gene: TRBV5-5
j_gene: TRBJ2-1
abundance: .

CDR3aa: CASRIGGTLTGGELFF
CDR3nt: TGTGCCAGCAGGATAGGTGGGACTCTCACCGGAGGGGAGCTGTTTTTT
d_gene: .
v_gene: TRBV9
j_gene: TRBJ2-2
abundance: .

CDR3aa: CASSTQRETEAFF
CDR3nt: TGTGCCAGCAGCACACAAAGGGAGACTGAAGCTTTCTTT
d_gene: .
v_gene: TRBV7-2
j_gene: TRBJ1-1
abundance: .

CDR3aa: CASSLMQSVYQETQYF
CDR3nt: TGTGCCAGCAGTTTAATGCAGAGCGTGTACCAAGAGACCCAGTACTTC
d_gene: .
v_gene: TRBV28
j_gene: TRBJ2-5
abundance: .

CDR3aa: CASSLGPGNQPQHF
CDR3nt: TGTGCCAGCAGTTTGGGGCCAGGGAATCAGCCCCAGCATTTT
d_gene: .
v_gene: TRBV27
j_gene: TRBJ1-5
abundance: .

CDR3aa: CASSRPGQGDTEAFF
CDR3nt: TGTGCCAGCAGTAGGCCTGGGCAGGGCGACACTGAAGCTTTCTTT
d_gene: .
v_gene: TRBV2
j_gene: TRBJ1-1
abundance: .

CDR3aa: CASSSLLDGGIYEQYF
CDR3nt: TGTGCCAGCAGCTCCCTCCTAGACGGGGGAATCTACGAGCAGTACTTC
d_gene: .
v_gene: TRBV7-9
j_gene: TRBJ2-7
abundance: .

CDR3aa: CASSQEGFQGDEQFF
CDR3nt: TGTGCCAGCAGCCAAGAGGGCTTCCAGGGGGATGAGCAGTTCTTC
d_gene: TRBD1
v_gene: TRBV4-2
j_gene: TRBJ2-1
abundance: many

CDR3aa: CASSPGRDRGIISTF
CDR3nt: TGTGCCAGCAGCCCCGGTCGGGACAGGGGGATTATCTCCACCTTC
d_gene: TRBD1
v_gene: TRBV3-1/TRBV3-2
j_gene: TRBJ1-2
abundance: .

CDR3aa: CASSARGDRAGNTIYF
CDR3nt: TGTGCCAGCAGCGCCCGGGGCGACAGGGCTGGAAACACCATATATTTT
d_gene: TRBD1
v_gene: TRBV9
j_gene: TRBJ1-3
abundance: .

CDR3aa: CASSYRDGNQPQHF
CDR3nt: TGTGCCAGCAGTTACAGAGACGGCAATCAGCCCCAGCATTTT
d_gene: .
v_gene: TRBV6-5
j_gene: TRBJ1-5
abundance: .

CDR3aa: CASSYFPVNTEAFF
CDR3nt: TGTGCCAGCAGTTACTTTCCAGTGAACACTGAAGCTTTCTTT
d_gene: .
v_gene: TRBV6-5
j_gene: TRBJ1-1
abundance: .

CDR3aa: CASSSGPNEKLFF
CDR3nt: TGTGCCAGCAGCTCGGGACCTAATGAAAAACTGTTTTTT
d_gene: .
v_gene: TRBV7-6
j_gene: TRBJ1-4
abundance: .

CDR3aa: CASSDGGLTDTQYF
CDR3nt: TGTGCCAGCAGTGATGGGGGCCTCACAGATACGCAGTATTTT
d_gene: .
v_gene: TRBV6-1
j_gene: TRBJ2-3
abundance: .

CDR3aa: CASSGGGANQPQHF
CDR3nt: TGTGCCAGCAGTGGTGGGGGGGCTAATCAGCCCCAGCATTTT
d_gene: .
v_gene: TRBV2
j_gene: TRBJ1-5
abundance: .

CDR3aa: CASSRAAAGFIGSGYTF
CDR3nt: TGTGCCAGCAGCCGGGCGGCGGCAGGCTTTATCGGAAGTGGCTACACCTTC
d_gene: .
v_gene: TRBV5-6
j_gene: TRBJ1-2
abundance: .

CDR3aa: CATSTRLAISYNEQFF
CDR3nt: TGTGCCACCAGCACCAGACTAGCGATTTCCTACAATGAGCAGTTCTTC
d_gene: TRBD2
v_gene: TRBV15
j_gene: TRBJ2-1
abundance: .

CDR3aa: CASSQRLAGGGDTQYF
CDR3nt: TGTGCCAGCAGCCAAAGACTAGCGGGGGGCGGGGATACGCAGTATTTT
d_gene: TRBD2
v_gene: TRBV3-1/TRBV3-2
j_gene: TRBJ2-3
abundance: .

CDR3aa: CASSGGVSSGNTIYF
CDR3nt: TGTGCCAGCAGCGGTGGGGTTAGCTCTGGAAACACCATATATTTT
d_gene: .
v_gene: TRBV9
j_gene: TRBJ1-3
abundance: .

CDR3aa: CASSLTPQGTQYF
CDR3nt: TGTGCCAGCAGTTTAACCCCTCAAGGGACCCAGTACTTC
d_gene: .
v_gene: TRBV28
j_gene: TRBJ2-5
abundance: once

CDR3aa: CASSQESGLAVEQFF
CDR3nt: TGTGCCAGCAGCCAAGAATCTGGACTAGCCGTTGAGCAGTTCTTC
d_gene: TRBD2
v_gene: TRBV3-1/TRBV3-2
j_gene: TRBJ2-1
abundance: .

CDR3aa: CASIPGGDSYGYTF
CDR3nt: TGTGCCAGCATCCCGGGGGGGGACAGCTATGGCTACACCTTC
d_gene: TRBD1
v_gene: TRBV6-5
j_gene: TRBJ1-2
abundance: .

CDR3aa: CASSYDGLAGTTDTQYF
CDR3nt: TGTGCCAGCAGTTACGACGGACTAGCTGGGACCACAGATACGCAGTATTTT
d_gene: TRBD2
v_gene: TRBV6-2/TRBV6-3
j_gene: TRBJ2-3
abundance: .

CDR3aa: CASSSGQGIGANVLTF
CDR3nt: TGTGCCAGCAGCTCAGGACAGGGAATTGGGGCCAACGTCCTGACTTTC
d_gene: TRBD1
v_gene: TRBV7-9
j_gene: TRBJ2-6
abundance: .

CDR3aa: CASSPFMNTEAFF
CDR3nt: TGTGCCAGCAGCCCTTTCATGAACACTGAAGCTTTCTTT
d_gene: .
v_gene: TRBV7-9
j_gene: TRBJ1-1
abundance: .

CDR3aa: CASSYGTPSTNQPQHF
CDR3nt: TGTGCCAGCAGTTACGGGACCCCAAGCACCAATCAGCCCCAGCATTTT
d_gene: .
v_gene: TRBV6-6
j_gene: TRBJ1-5
abundance: .

CDR3aa: CATSRDPWAGETQYF
CDR3nt: TGTGCCACCAGCAGAGACCCATGGGCGGGGGAGACCCAGTACTTC
d_gene: .
v_gene: TRBV15
j_gene: TRBJ2-5
abundance: .

CDR3aa: CASSLTRTANTEAFF
CDR3nt: TGTGCCAGCAGCTTAACACGGACAGCGAACACTGAAGCTTTCTTT
d_gene: .
v_gene: TRBV7-9
j_gene: TRBJ1-1
abundance: .

CDR3aa: CASSYVFGQNNSPLHF
CDR3nt: TGTGCCAGCAGTTACGTTTTTGGACAAAATAATTCACCCCTCCACTTT
d_gene: .
v_gene: TRBV6-5
j_gene: TRBJ1-6
abundance: once

CDR3aa: CASGGGRRNTIYF
CDR3nt: TGTGCCAGCGGAGGTGGACGGCGAAACACCATATATTTT
d_gene: .
v_gene: TRBV9
j_gene: TRBJ1-3
abundance: .

CDR3aa: CSAPTEKLFF
CDR3nt: TGCAGTGCCCCGACTGAAAAACTGTTTTTT
d_gene: .
v_gene: TRBV20-1
j_gene: TRBJ1-4
abundance: .

CDR3aa: CASSRGQGFSEEQYF
CDR3nt: TGTGCCAGCAGTAGGGGGCAAGGGTTTTCCGAGGAGCAGTACTTC
d_gene: TRBD1
v_gene: TRBV25-1
j_gene: TRBJ2-7
abundance: .

CDR3aa: CASSIVGDTEAFF
CDR3nt: TGTGCCAGTAGTATTGTAGGGGACACTGAAGCTTTCTTT
d_gene: .
v_gene: TRBV19
j_gene: TRBJ1-1
abundance: .

CDR3aa: CASSSGETQYF
CDR3nt: TGTGCCAGCAGTTCTGGAGAGACCCAGTACTTC
d_gene: .
v_gene: TRBV12-3/TRBV12-4
j_gene: TRBJ2-5
abundance: .

CDR3aa: CASSPGSGDNSPLHF
CDR3nt: TGTGCCAGCAGCCCAGGCTCGGGGGATAATTCACCCCTCCACTTT
d_gene: .
v_gene: TRBV7-9
j_gene: TRBJ1-6
abundance: few

CDR3aa: CAISPQVLNTEAFF
CDR3nt: TGTGCCATCAGTCCACAGGTCTTGAACACTGAAGCTTTCTTT
d_gene: .
v_gene: TRBV10-3
j_gene: TRBJ1-1
abundance: .